This passage covers 10 T cell receptor beta chains from one sample sequenced in a study of blood T cell repertoires in COVID-19. Using immunoSEQ multiplex PCR, the repertoire was profiled, and TCRdb retains in-frame clones only, with some absent. The sample yields roughly 150,000 clones, about 80% seen once. Sequencing used PBMCs or T cells enriched from blood (not recorded which). All receptors come from a woman between 65 and 79 years old in a cohort exposed to, infected with or recovered from COVID-19 (not recorded which).

This clone has a single count. V gene TRBV5-1 combines with J gene TRBJ1-1; unclear D gene. The germline V gene has CDR1 SGHRS and CDR2 YFSETQ. The CDR3 consists of 15 residues. Trimming took off 0 bases at V and 1 base at J, with 10 bases between the two ends. The CDR3 region has the DNA TGCGCCAGCAGCTTGGAATCTACCGCGAACACTGAAGCTTTCTTT. Translation gives CASSLESTANTEAFF.

This clone has a single count. V and J are TRBV15 and TRBJ2-7; 7 positions match TRBD1. The CDR3 spans 15 residues. In germline, CDR1 is LNHNV, CDR2 YYDKDF (reference sequence). V lost 0 bases to trimming and J lost 5 bases; unmatched junction nucleotides: 7. CDR3 residues: CATSRDNRGRNEQYF. The CDR3 nucleotides read TGTGCCACCAGCAGAGATAACAGGGGTCGCAACGAGCAGTACTTC.

The rearrangement links TRBV12-3 or TRBV12-4 to TRBJ1-5; no reliable D call. The CDR3 contains 12 residues. The V and J ends lost 3 bases and 5 bases respectively, with 5 bases between them. The CDR3 region is CASSLSDQPQHF. The CDR3 DNA reads TGTGCCAGCAGTTTGTCCGATCAGCCCCAGCATTTT.

The chain employs TRBV11-3 and TRBJ2-3; 8 bases are shared with TRBD1. Germline V CDR1 and CDR2: SGHNT, YENEEA. V shed 0 bases, J shed 5 bases, and the junction held 7 bases outside the gene matches. The length of the CDR3 is 16 residues. In nucleotides, the CDR3 is TGTGCCAGCAGCTTAGACCCGACAGGGGATAAAGATACGCAGTATTTT. Residues: CASSLDPTGDKDTQYF.

The V gene is TRBV19, the J gene TRBJ2-3; D possibly corresponds to TRBD1 (6 bases). V lost 6 bases to trimming and J lost 6 bases, with 13 bases between them. CDR3 length: 13 residues. Germline V lookup: CDR1 LNHDA, CDR2 SQIVND (reference sequence). The chain's CDR3 is CASRVAGADTQYF. CDR3 in DNA: TGTGCCAGTAGGGTGGCAGGGGCCGATACGCAGTATTTT.

The rearrangement links TRBV19 to TRBJ2-1; 8 positions match TRBD2. Germline V gene data show CDR1 as LNHDA and CDR2 as SQIVND (reference sequence). Trimming at V came to 6 bases and at J to 6 bases, leaving 7 bases not matched to a gene. The CDR3 spans 14 residues. In DNA form, the CDR3 reads TGTGCCAGTAGGCTAGCGGGTCTACTCAATGAGCAGTTCTTC. As protein: CASRLAGLLNEQFF.

The CDR3 DNA is TGCGCCAGCAGTCCCGGGACTAGCGACTCCTACGAGCAGTACTTC. It translates to CASSPGTSDSYEQYF. The chain joins TRBV4-1 to TRBJ2-7, with TRBD2 matching 10 bases. Germline CDR1 reads MGHRA; CDR2 reads YSYEKL. The CDR3 is made up of 15 amino acids. V shed 6 bases, J shed 0 bases, and the junction held 5 bases outside the gene matches.

This chain joins TRBV18 and TRBJ1-4, with D maybe TRBD1 (5 bases). The CDR3 totals 12 residues. CDR1 and CDR2 (germline): KGHSH, LQKENI. V gave up 4 bases and J gave up 7 bases, with 7 bases separating them. The CDR3 DNA follows: TGTGCCAGCTCACAAACAGGTGAAAAACTGTTTTTT. This encodes CASSQTGEKLFF.

The chain carries TRBV4-1 and TRBJ2-1; D is unclear. The CDR3 consists of 13 residues. The germline V and J ends were trimmed by 3 bases and 6 bases, with 9 bases remaining between them. Germline assignment: CDR1 MGHRA and CDR2 YSYEKL. The CDR3 nucleotides are TGCGCCAGCAGCCATCCCGACTCCAATGAGCAGTTCTTC. Amino acid sequence: CASSHPDSNEQFF.

The CDR3 DNA is TGTGCCAGCAGCCGGACGGCGGGAGCTAACTATGGCTACACCTTC. Translated: CASSRTAGANYGYTF. V usage is TRBV6-2 or TRBV6-3 and J usage is TRBJ1-2; D gene unclear. Trimming stripped 6 bases from V and 0 bases from J, with 14 bases between. Germline V CDR1 and CDR2: MNHEY, SVGEGT. The CDR3 extends over 15 amino acids.